The entry below gives a single T cell receptor beta chain sequence along with its context. Its antigen is not known. The CDR3 has 12 residues. From germline, CDR1 is MNHEY and CDR2 SVGAGI. Trimming removed 6 bases at V and 10 bases at J, with 10 bases between. This sample is drawn from a study of T cell repertoires in cytomegalovirus infection. One entry per CDR3 protein results from TCRdb running MiXCR on the reads. The table includes hundreds of thousands of distinct CDR3 sequences, under 40% detected once. The gene calls are TRBV6-5 and TRBJ1-6; D is unresolved. This sample comprised cultured CD8+ T cells from PBMCs, obtained from culture after CMV antigen stimulation. The sequence came from a human donor in good health (CMV status not recorded). Some clones in this sample may be carry-over from other donors' samples. This CDR3 reads CASSVIGSPLHF. The CDR3 DNA reads TGTGCCAGCAGCGTCATAGGATCACCCCTCCACTTT.